These 18 T cell receptor beta chains originate from one sample sequenced in a study of blood T cell repertoires in COVID-19 (dated by TCRdb to the early 2020s). Libraries were constructed by the immunoSEQ multiplex PCR assay. Drawn from immuneACCESS, this table holds only the in-frame rearrangements with V and J called that TCRdb kept. Clones are partly lost; checked studies trace under half to an unresolved V gene and leave the rest unexplained. Present in this sample are under 350,000 clones, about 93% of which were seen just once. About 6.8% of the sample goes to the ten largest clones. Sequences were obtained from peripheral blood. Receptors originate from a woman in her 30s with COVID-19, enrolled during active disease.

This clone was seen just once. Written as DNA, the CDR3 is TGTGCCATCCGCCTAGCGGAGGGCTACAATGAGCAGTTCTTC. Translated, it gives CAIRLAEGYNEQFF. The chain is built from TRBV10-3 and TRBJ2-1; TRBD2 matches 7 bases. Germline V gene sequence: CDR1 ENHRY, CDR2 SYGVKD. The CDR3 sequence is 14 residues long. V was pared by 8 bases and J by 3 bases, with 7 bases of the junction left unmatched.

This sequence joins TRBV24-1 and TRBJ2-5; 7 positions agree with TRBD1. This CDR3 comprises 14 residues. The V gene end was trimmed by 3 bases and the J gene end by 5 bases; junction bases not matched to a gene: 5. Per germline, CDR1 KGHDR and CDR2 SFDVKD. The CDR3: CATSDPGQLETQYF. CDR3 DNA sequence: TGTGCCACCAGTGATCCGGGACAGCTGGAGACCCAGTACTTC.

V gene TRBV7-2 combines with J gene TRBJ2-2; D is ambiguous. This CDR3 contains 14 residues. Germline CDR1 is SGHTA and CDR2 is FQGNSA. Deletions cut 2 bases from V and 4 bases from J, with 8 bases between. This chain's CDR3 is CASSLRGSTGELFF. As DNA, the CDR3 is TGTGCCAGCAGCTTACGCGGATCCACCGGGGAGCTGTTTTTT.

This clone was seen just once. The chain combines TRBV10-3 with TRBJ1-4; perhaps TRBD1 as D (6 bases). The V gene's germline CDR1 is ENHRY and CDR2 SYGVKD. V lost 3 bases and J 8 bases, leaving 16 bases between the germline ends. This CDR3 region has 15 residues. The CDR3: CAISDQNRAEEKLFF. CDR3 coding DNA: TGTGCCATCAGTGATCAGAACAGGGCGGAAGAAAAACTGTTTTTT.

This clone appeared once. This chain uses TRBV29-1 with TRBJ2-2, with D possibly TRBD1 on 6 matching bases. Deletions cut 6 bases from V and 2 bases from J, with 16 bases between. The germline CDR1 and CDR2 sequences are SQVTM and ANQGSEA. The CDR3 loop spans 15 amino acids. Written as DNA, the CDR3 is TGCAGCGTCTTGGGACATCCGGGAAACACCGGGGAGCTGTTTTTT. Translating gives CSVLGHPGNTGELFF.

This chain connects TRBV3-1 (or the pseudogene TRBV3-2) to TRBJ2-5, with 9 bases lining up with TRBD1. Germline V gene sequence: CDR1 LGHDT, CDR2 YNNKEL (reference sequence). The J segment lost 3 bases and the V segment lost 2 bases, leaving 4 bases of the junction unmatched. This CDR3 spans 15 amino acids. Written as DNA, the CDR3 is TGTGCCAGCAGCCAAAGGGACAGGGCTAAAGAGACCCAGTACTTC. Its translation: CASSQRDRAKETQYF.

The CDR3 DNA follows: TGTGCCAGCAGTTACACGAGCGAGAACGAGCAGTACTTC. Amino acids: CASSYTSENEQYF. The V gene is TRBV6-6, the J gene TRBJ2-7; no firm D call. The CDR3 length is 13 residues. Trimming cost V 2 bases and J 5 bases, with 10 bases left between them. Germline V CDR1 and CDR2: MNHNY, SVGAGI (reference sequence).

Details on this clone: Within the sample, other DNA sequences also encode this same CDR3. The rearrangement links TRBV28 to TRBJ1-2; D gene uncertain. The CDR3 consists of 12 residues. The ends were cut back, 5 bases at V and 1 base at J, with 5 bases in the middle. Germline values: CDR1 MDHEN, CDR2 SYDVKM. CDR3: CASSPGNYGYTF. In DNA form, the CDR3 reads TGTGCCAGCAGTCCCGGTAACTATGGCTACACCTTC.

This chain links TRBV30 with TRBJ2-1; D might be TRBD2 (5 bases). Per the germline V gene, CDR1 is GTSNPN and CDR2 is SVGIG (reference sequence). The V end was cut by 0 bases, the J end by 2 bases, with 14 bases between. CDR3 length: 16 amino acids. The CDR3: CAWSVGRGVAYNEQFF. DNA of the CDR3: TGTGCCTGGAGTGTGGGGAGAGGAGTAGCCTACAATGAGCAGTTCTTC.

This chain uses TRBV6-5 with TRBJ2-4; D not resolved. The germline V gene has CDR1 MNHEY and CDR2 SVGAGI. V was clipped by 6 bases and J by 0 bases, with 12 bases between them. CDR3 length: 15 residues. CDR3 bases: TGTGCCAGCAGCAGACTCAACTTAGCCAAAAACATTCAGTACTTC. It is translated as CASSRLNLAKNIQYF.

This clone was seen just once. J is TRBJ1-2 and V is TRBV28, with TRBD1 identical over 9 bases. From germline, CDR1 is MDHEN and CDR2 SYDVKM. V was clipped by 6 bases and J by 8 bases; unmatched bases: 7. The CDR3 runs to 13 residues. The CDR3 bases are TGTGCCAGCAGCCTCAACAGGGGGCTCGGCTACACCTTC. It specifies CASSLNRGLGYTF.

J is TRBJ2-3 and V is TRBV27; D is undetermined. The V gene lost 5 bases and the J gene lost 2 bases, with 11 bases spanning the gap. From germline, CDR1 is MNHEY and CDR2 SMNVEV (reference sequence). This CDR3 has 14 amino acids. CDR3: CASSPLSNTDTQYF. DNA for the CDR3: TGTGCCAGCAGTCCCCTATCGAACACAGATACGCAGTATTTT.

The genes are TRBV12-3 or TRBV12-4 and TRBJ1-1, with D hard to call. CDR3 length: 12 amino acids. The V and J ends lost 1 base and 7 bases respectively, with 7 bases between them. CDR3 region: CASSLGGNEAFF. The CDR3, as DNA: TGTGCCAGCAGTTTAGGAGGGAATGAAGCTTTCTTT.

V usage is TRBV7-8 and J usage is TRBJ2-7, with D hard to call. Germline V gene sequence: CDR1 SGHVS, CDR2 FQNEAQ. V was clipped by 5 bases and J by 1 base, with 12 bases between them. The CDR3 runs to 14 residues. The CDR3 spells CASSPLGSSYEQYF. The CDR3 DNA reads as TGTGCCAGCAGCCCACTTGGTTCTTCCTACGAGCAGTACTTC.

The chain employs TRBV27 and TRBJ2-7; 7 bases are a match to TRBD2. After removal of 2 bases from V and 4 bases from J, the junction contained 8 bases not matched to a gene. The CDR3 runs to 15 residues. The germline gives CDR1 MNHEY, CDR2 SMNVEV (reference sequence). The CDR3 sequence: CASSLRAGVSYEQYF. The DNA for the CDR3 is TGTGCCAGCAGTTTAAGGGCGGGAGTTTCTTACGAGCAGTACTTC.

The chain carries TRBV7-9 and TRBJ1-1; TRBD1 might be the D (6 bases). The V and J ends lost 5 bases and 3 bases respectively, with 7 bases between them. The CDR3 consists of 12 residues. CDR1 is SEHNR, CDR2 FQNEAQ, per germline (reference sequence). The CDR3 DNA reads TGTGCCAGCAGCAGACAGGACACTGAAGCTTTCTTT. Amino acids: CASSRQDTEAFF.

The chain carries TRBV5-1 and TRBJ2-7, with D unresolved. V gave up 4 bases and J gave up 0 bases, with 11 bases separating them. The CDR3 extends over 14 amino acids. Looked up from germline, CDR1 is SGHRS and CDR2 is YFSETQ. CDR3 amino acids: CASSADSISYEQYF. CDR3 coding DNA: TGCGCCAGCAGCGCTGACTCTATCTCCTACGAGCAGTACTTC.

The V call is TRBV11-3, the J call TRBJ2-1, with 13 bases that match TRBD2. Germline CDR1 SGHNT, CDR2 YENEEA. The V gene end was trimmed by 5 bases and the J gene end by 9 bases; junction bases not matched to a gene: 7. The CDR3 totals 15 residues. CDR3 loop: CASSVLAGGFAEQFF. The CDR3 coding sequence is TGTGCCAGCAGCGTACTAGCGGGGGGGTTTGCTGAGCAGTTCTTC.